The 15 T cell receptor beta chains reported below all come from one sample, sequenced in a study of brain T cells in children with intractable seizures. Repertoires were generated with immunoSEQ multiplex PCR, while TCRdb's copy carries only in-frame clones and drops some. The sample gives roughly 110,000 clones, roughly 94% of which show up once; 3.8% is in the top ten. Source: peripheral blood, taken at surgery. These receptors were taken from a boy under two years old with hemimegalencephaly and intractable seizures.

V gene TRBV25-1 combines with J gene TRBJ2-1, with 8 positions matching TRBD1. The CDR3 loop spans 16 amino acids. V shed 3 bases, J shed 9 bases, and the junction held 13 bases outside the gene matches. The germline V gene encodes CDR1 MGHDK and CDR2 SYGVNS. The CDR3 here is CASSDPSQGVGGEQFF. The CDR3 DNA is TGTGCCAGCAGTGATCCCTCACAGGGGGTAGGTGGTGAGCAGTTCTTC.

The rearrangement links TRBV6-4 to TRBJ2-1; 12 nucleotides align to TRBD2. The V segment lost 0 bases and the J segment 6 bases; nucleotides outside the gene matches: 0. This CDR3 region has 15 residues. Germline V gene sequence: CDR1 MRHNA, CDR2 SNTAGT. The CDR3 nucleotides read TGTGCCAGCAGTGACTCGACTAGCGGGAGCAATGAGCAGTTCTTC. Encoded protein: CASSDSTSGSNEQFF.

This chain joins TRBV29-1 and TRBJ2-1, with D perhaps matching TRBD1 or TRBD2 (6 bases each). Germline V gene lookup returns CDR1 SQVTM and CDR2 ANQGSEA. V lost 4 bases and J 1 base, leaving 20 bases between the germline ends. The CDR3 sequence is 17 residues long. The CDR3 nucleotides are TGCAGCGTTGTTTGGGGGGCGGCGGGGAATTCCTACAATGAGCAGTTCTTC. It is translated as CSVVWGAAGNSYNEQFF.

The genes are TRBV6-6 and TRBJ2-2; D is unclear. Looked up from germline, CDR1 is MNHNY and CDR2 is SVGAGI (reference sequence). V dropped 5 bases and J dropped 8 bases, with 6 bases sitting between them. CDR3 size: 11 residues. CDR3 in DNA: TGTGCCAGCAGTCTAGAGGGGGAGCTGTTTTTT. Protein sequence: CASSLEGELFF.

The chain uses TRBV24-1 and TRBJ1-1; 8 nucleotides line up with TRBD1. The J segment lost 8 bases and the V segment lost 10 bases, leaving 5 bases of the junction unmatched. The CDR3 is 11 amino acids. The germline V gene has CDR1 KGHDR and CDR2 SFDVKD. The CDR3 loop is CATRTGQEAFF. The CDR3 DNA is TGTGCCACTCGGACAGGGCAAGAAGCTTTCTTT.

The V and J genes are TRBV4-2 and TRBJ2-7, with TRBD2 matching over 8 bases. The germline V gene encodes CDR1 LGHNA and CDR2 YNFKEQ. V lost 4 bases to trimming and J lost 0 bases; unmatched junction nucleotides: 11. The CDR3 is 17 residues long. CDR3 loop: CASSPRLAKDLSYEQYF. For the CDR3, the DNA is TGTGCCAGCAGCCCAAGACTAGCGAAAGACCTCTCCTACGAGCAGTACTTC.

This chain connects TRBV9 to TRBJ2-3; no clear D gene. CDR3 size: 15 residues. Trimming shortened V by 0 bases and J by 0 bases, and 8 bases separated the two germline ends. The V gene's germline CDR1 is SGDLS and CDR2 YYNGEE. The chain's CDR3 is CASSVGRSSTDTQYF. CDR3 DNA: TGTGCCAGCAGCGTAGGCAGGAGCAGCACAGATACGCAGTATTTT.

The chain uses TRBV10-3 and TRBJ2-1, with 7 bases matching TRBD1. V was clipped by 11 bases and J by 3 bases; unmatched bases: 25. From germline, CDR1 is ENHRY and CDR2 SYGVKD. The CDR3 runs to 19 residues. The CDR3 is CAPPVFPPNPDRDYNEQFF. For the CDR3, the DNA is TGTGCCCCCCCGGTCTTCCCCCCCAACCCAGACAGGGACTACAATGAGCAGTTCTTC.

The chain is built from TRBV19 and TRBJ1-5; D call uncertain. The CDR3 length is 15 residues. From germline, CDR1 is LNHDA and CDR2 SQIVND (reference sequence). Trimming took 5 bases from V and 0 from J, leaving 11 bases between them. The CDR3 bases are TGTGCCAGTAGTCCTCGTCCCTATAGCAATCAGCCCCAGCATTTT. It codes for CASSPRPYSNQPQHF.

DNA for the CDR3: TGTGCCAGCAGCTTTGGCGGGAGAGGTAATGAGCAGTTCTTC. The encoded protein is CASSFGGRGNEQFF. The V and J genes are TRBV7-3 and TRBJ2-1, with 7 bases that match TRBD2. The germline gives CDR1 SGHTA, CDR2 FQGTGA. CDR3 size: 14 residues. V trimming: 3 bases; J trimming: 7 bases; junction bases outside the gene matches: 6.

The genes are TRBV10-3 and TRBJ2-1; D not certain. Trimming left V 6 bases short and J 4 bases short, with 16 bases between. The CDR3 consists of 15 residues. Per germline, CDR1 ENHRY and CDR2 SYGVKD. CDR3 in amino acids: CAIRKTPNLYNEQFF. The CDR3 DNA reads TGTGCCATCAGAAAGACCCCAAACCTATACAATGAGCAGTTCTTC.

V is TRBV6-2 or TRBV6-3 and J is TRBJ1-2; no firm D call. Germline V CDR1 and CDR2: MNHEY, SVGEGT. CDR3 length: 12 amino acids. The V end was cut by 6 bases, the J end by 5 bases, with 10 bases between. The CDR3 region is CASSRWTYGYTF. CDR3 coding DNA: TGTGCCAGCAGCCGATGGACGTATGGCTACACCTTC.

The J gene is TRBJ2-1, the V gene TRBV5-1; tentative D call: TRBD2 (5 bases). The V end lost 0 bases, the J end lost 5 bases, and 12 bases lay between the germline ends. The V gene's germline CDR1 is SGHRS and CDR2 YFSETQ. This CDR3 has 15 residues. The CDR3 loop reads CASSLVASSNNEQFF. The CDR3 nucleotides read TGCGCCAGCAGCTTGGTGGCTAGCAGTAACAATGAGCAGTTCTTC.

Comment on this clone: One end of the junction is discordant with germline, which a read error may explain. This chain links TRBV5-1 with TRBJ2-1; unclear D gene. The CDR3 spans 13 residues. The germline V gene has CDR1 SGHRS and CDR2 YFSETQ. CDR3 in amino acids: CASSLDAYNEQFF. DNA of the CDR3: TGCGCCAGCAGCTTGGATGCCTATAATGAGCAGTTCTTC.

The chain joins TRBV7-2 to TRBJ2-2; D might be TRBD2 (5 bases). With 5 bases removed from V and 5 bases from J, the gap between germline ends came to 9 bases. Germline CDR1 reads SGHTA; CDR2 reads FQGNSA. The CDR3 extends over 13 amino acids. CDR3 DNA: TGTGCCAGCAGCCTAACTAGGACCGGGGAGCTGTTTTTT. It specifies CASSLTRTGELFF. The entire variable domain, with the rest obtained from reference TRBV7-2 and TRBJ2-2, is as follows: GAGVSQSPSNKVTEKGKDVELRCDPISGHTALYWYRQSLGQGLEFLIYFQGNSAPDKSGLPSDRFSAERTGGSVSTLTIQRTQQEDSAVYLCASSLTRTGELFFGEGSRLTVL.